This T cell receptor beta chain was found in a study of CD8 T cells in ankylosing spondylitis (dated by TCRdb to 2015 to 2018). About the investigation overall: The study set out to find disease-linked TCR variants by profiling T cell receptor beta repertoires in ankylosing spondylitis patients and healthy donors. In total, the full study cohort was made up of 85 to 140 healthy donors and about two dozen ankylosing spondylitis patients. Peripheral blood samples were taken, and synovial fluid was additionally collected from ankylosing spondylitis patients. Findings and caveats that apply to the study as a whole: The disease-linked clones were reported to be significantly enriched in matched synovial fluid samples from ankylosing spondylitis patients. Some motif variants had previously been reported in the synovial fluid and blood of reactive arthritis patients, which suggests shared mechanisms of disease initiation. In peripheral blood, the disease-linked clones were found at relatively low frequencies and had a CD8+ phenotype. A TCR beta motif of fewer than 10 highly homologous amino acid variants appeared characteristic of blood from ankylosing spondylitis patients.

TCRdb names Illumina HiSeq 2500 as the instrument used. Quantitative 5'-RACE with molecular barcodes was used to prepare TCR beta libraries. The study's own analysis went as follows. To identify disease-linked TCR variants, a new computational method was used, one built on a probabilistic model of VDJ rearrangement. TCRdb took the public reads, trimmed them with fastp at Q25, ran MiXCR for clone calling and kept in-frame beta chains. CDR3 protein duplicates are merged, each entry listing the most common genes and DNA. It is TCRdb's table, rather than the study itself, that gives the V and J calls and clone size. In this sample the table shows about 440,000 distinct CDR3 sequences, roughly a sixth of which occur a single time. Just over 1% of the sample comes from the top ten. This clonotype was seen ten or more times. Its antigen remains undetermined. No base qualities exist here, and no much larger clone lies one base off it.

Spanning cysteine to phenylalanine, the CDR3 consists of 16 amino acids. CDR3 DNA is the only sequence kept; it has 48 bases, read in frame from the first base. Looking up the germline V gene (reference sequence) yields CDR1 LNHDA and CDR2 SQIVND. Trimming costs V 0 bases and J 4 bases, and their ends lie 13 bases apart. The sequence was collected from a male donor with ankylosing spondylitis. Sequenced input: blood, either unsorted or a sorted T cell fraction (not recorded which). This chain joins TRBV19 to TRBJ2-1; TRBD2 could be the D gene, as 5 bases match. The DNA reads TGTGCCAGTAGTATAGAGTCCGGGATCTCATACAATGAGCAGTTCTTC. Its protein reads: CASSIESGISYNEQFF.